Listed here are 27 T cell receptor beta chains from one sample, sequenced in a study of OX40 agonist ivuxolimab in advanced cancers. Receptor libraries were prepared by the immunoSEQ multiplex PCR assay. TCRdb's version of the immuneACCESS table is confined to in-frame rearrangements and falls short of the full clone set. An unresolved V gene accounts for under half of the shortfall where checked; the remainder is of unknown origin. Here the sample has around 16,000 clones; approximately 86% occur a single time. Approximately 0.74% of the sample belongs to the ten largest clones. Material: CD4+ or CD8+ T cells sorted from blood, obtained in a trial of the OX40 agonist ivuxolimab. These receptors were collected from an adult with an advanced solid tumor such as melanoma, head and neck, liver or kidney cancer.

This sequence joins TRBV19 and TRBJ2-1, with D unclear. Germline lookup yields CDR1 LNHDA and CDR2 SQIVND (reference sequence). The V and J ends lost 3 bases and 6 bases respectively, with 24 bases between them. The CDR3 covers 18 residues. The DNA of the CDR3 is TGTGCCAGTAGTATTGGCATACAGAGAGGATTTGGAATCAATGAGCAGTTCTTC. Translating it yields CASSIGIQRGFGINEQFF.

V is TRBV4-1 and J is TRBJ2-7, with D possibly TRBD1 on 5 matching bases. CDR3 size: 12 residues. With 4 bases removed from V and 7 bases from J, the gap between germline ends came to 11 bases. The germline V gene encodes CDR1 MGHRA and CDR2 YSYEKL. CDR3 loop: CASSLQVGEQYF. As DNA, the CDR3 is TGCGCCAGCAGCCTACAGGTGGGGGAGCAGTACTTC.

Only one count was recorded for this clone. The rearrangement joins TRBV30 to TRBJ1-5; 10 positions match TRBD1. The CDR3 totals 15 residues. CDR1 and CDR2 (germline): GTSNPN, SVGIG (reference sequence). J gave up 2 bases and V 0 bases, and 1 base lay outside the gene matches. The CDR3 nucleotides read TGTGCCTGGAGTGTAGGGACAGGGGGCAATCAGCCCCAGCATTTT. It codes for CAWSVGTGGNQPQHF.

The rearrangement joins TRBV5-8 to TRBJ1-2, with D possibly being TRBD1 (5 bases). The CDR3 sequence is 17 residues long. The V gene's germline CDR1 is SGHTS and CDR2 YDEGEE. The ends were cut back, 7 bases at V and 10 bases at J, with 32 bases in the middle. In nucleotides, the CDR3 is TGTGCCAGCGCGCTCCCGGGGGGAAGGATTTCTTCGGCCCCCTACACCTTC. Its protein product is CASALPGGRISSAPYTF.

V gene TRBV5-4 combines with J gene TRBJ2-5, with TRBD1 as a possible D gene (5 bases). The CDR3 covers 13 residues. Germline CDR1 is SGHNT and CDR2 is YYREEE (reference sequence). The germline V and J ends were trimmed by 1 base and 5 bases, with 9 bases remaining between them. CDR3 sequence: CASSLFGAETQYF. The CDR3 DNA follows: TGTGCCAGCAGCTTGTTTGGGGCGGAGACCCAGTACTTC.

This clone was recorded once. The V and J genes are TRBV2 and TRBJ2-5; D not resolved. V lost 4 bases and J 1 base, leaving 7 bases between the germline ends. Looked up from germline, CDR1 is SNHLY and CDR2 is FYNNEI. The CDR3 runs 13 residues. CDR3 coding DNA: TGTGCCAGCAGTGGTGTTACCCAAGAGACCCAGTACTTC. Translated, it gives CASSGVTQETQYF.

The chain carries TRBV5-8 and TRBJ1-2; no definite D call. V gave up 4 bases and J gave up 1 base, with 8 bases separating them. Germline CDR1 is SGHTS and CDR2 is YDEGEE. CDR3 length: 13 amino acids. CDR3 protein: CASSLSSNYGYTF. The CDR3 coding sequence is TGTGCCAGCAGCCTCTCGAGTAACTATGGCTACACCTTC.

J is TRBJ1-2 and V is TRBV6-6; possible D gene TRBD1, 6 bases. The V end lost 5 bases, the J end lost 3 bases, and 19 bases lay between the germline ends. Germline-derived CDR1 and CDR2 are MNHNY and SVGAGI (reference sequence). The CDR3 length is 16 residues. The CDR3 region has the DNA TGTGCCAGCAGTCACCGGGACACCTCTCTAGACTATGGCTACACCTTC. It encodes CASSHRDTSLDYGYTF.

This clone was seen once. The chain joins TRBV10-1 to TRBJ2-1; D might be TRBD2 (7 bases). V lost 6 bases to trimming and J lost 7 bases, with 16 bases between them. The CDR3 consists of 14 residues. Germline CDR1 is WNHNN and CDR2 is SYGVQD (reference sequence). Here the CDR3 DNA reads TGCGCCAGCAGCGGCTTAGGGAGGGGGAATGAGCAGTTCTTC. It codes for CASSGLGRGNEQFF.

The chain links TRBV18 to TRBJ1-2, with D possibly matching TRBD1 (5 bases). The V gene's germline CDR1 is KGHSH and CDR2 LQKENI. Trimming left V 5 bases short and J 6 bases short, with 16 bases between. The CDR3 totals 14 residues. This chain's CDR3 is CASSKSGTADGYTF. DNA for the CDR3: TGTGCCAGCTCAAAATCCGGGACGGCGGATGGCTACACCTTC.

The CDR3 region has the DNA TGTGCCAGCAGTTACTTGGGGGGGCCGAGAGATACGCAGTATTTT. It specifies CASSYLGGPRDTQYF. V usage is TRBV6-5 and J usage is TRBJ2-3; TRBD2 might be the D (7 bases). The V end was cut by 1 base, the J end by 5 bases, with 13 bases between. The CDR3 is 15 residues long. CDR1 and CDR2 (germline): MNHEY, SVGAGI.

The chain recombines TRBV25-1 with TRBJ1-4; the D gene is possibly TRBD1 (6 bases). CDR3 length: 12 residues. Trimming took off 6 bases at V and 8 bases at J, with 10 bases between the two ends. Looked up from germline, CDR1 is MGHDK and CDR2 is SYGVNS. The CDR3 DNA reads TGTGCCAGCAGAGGGGGGGGAGAAAAACTGTTTTTT. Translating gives CASRGGGEKLFF.

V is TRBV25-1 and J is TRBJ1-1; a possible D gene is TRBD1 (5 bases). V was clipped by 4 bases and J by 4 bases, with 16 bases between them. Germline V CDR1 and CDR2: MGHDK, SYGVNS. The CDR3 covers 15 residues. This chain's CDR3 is CASSGGGAPGTEAFF. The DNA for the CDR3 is TGTGCCAGCAGTGGGGGCGGGGCTCCGGGCACTGAAGCTTTCTTT.

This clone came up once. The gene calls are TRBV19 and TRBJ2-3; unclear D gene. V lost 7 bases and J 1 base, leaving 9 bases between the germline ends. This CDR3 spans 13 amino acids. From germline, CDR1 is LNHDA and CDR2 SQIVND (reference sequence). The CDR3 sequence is CASTSTGTDTQYF. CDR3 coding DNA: TGTGCCAGTACCAGTACCGGCACAGATACGCAGTATTTT.

The CDR3: CASSLNRGTGNTIYF. The DNA for the CDR3 is TGTGCCAGCAGCTTAAACAGGGGCACTGGAAACACCATATATTTT. This sequence joins TRBV7-9 and TRBJ1-3, with 7 bases fitting TRBD1. V was clipped by 2 bases and J by 2 bases; unmatched bases: 3. The germline gives CDR1 SEHNR, CDR2 FQNEAQ (reference sequence). The length of the CDR3 is 15 residues.

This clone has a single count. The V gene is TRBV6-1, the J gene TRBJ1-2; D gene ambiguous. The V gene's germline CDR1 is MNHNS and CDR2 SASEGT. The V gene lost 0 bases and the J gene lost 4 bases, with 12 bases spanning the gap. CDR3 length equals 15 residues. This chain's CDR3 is CASSEAARSLYGYTF. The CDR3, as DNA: TGTGCCAGCAGTGAAGCCGCCCGATCTCTCTATGGCTACACCTTC.

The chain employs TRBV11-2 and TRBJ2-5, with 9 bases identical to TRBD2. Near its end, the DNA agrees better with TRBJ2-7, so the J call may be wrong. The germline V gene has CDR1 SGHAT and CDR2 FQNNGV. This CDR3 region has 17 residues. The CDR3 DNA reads TGTGCCAGCAGCTCCCCCCGGGGTAGCGGGAGAGGATACGAGCAGTACTTC. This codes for CASSSPRGSGRGYEQYF.

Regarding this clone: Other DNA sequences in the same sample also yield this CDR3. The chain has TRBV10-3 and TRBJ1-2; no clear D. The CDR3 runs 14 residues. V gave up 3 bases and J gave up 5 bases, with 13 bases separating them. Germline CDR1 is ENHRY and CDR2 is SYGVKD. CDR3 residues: CAISDSGGPYGYTF. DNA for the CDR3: TGTGCCATCAGTGATAGCGGCGGACCATATGGCTACACCTTC.

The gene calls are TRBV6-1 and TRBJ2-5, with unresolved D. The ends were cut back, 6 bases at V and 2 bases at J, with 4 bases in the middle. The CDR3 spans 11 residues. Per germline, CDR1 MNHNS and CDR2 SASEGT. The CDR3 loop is CASSGQETQYF. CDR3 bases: TGTGCCAGCAGCGGGCAAGAGACCCAGTACTTC.

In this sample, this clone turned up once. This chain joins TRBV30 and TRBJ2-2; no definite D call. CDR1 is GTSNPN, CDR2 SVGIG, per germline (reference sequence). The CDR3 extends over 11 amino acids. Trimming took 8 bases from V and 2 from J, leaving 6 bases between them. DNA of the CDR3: TGTGCCAGACTCAACACCGGGGAGCTGTTTTTT. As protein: CARLNTGELFF.

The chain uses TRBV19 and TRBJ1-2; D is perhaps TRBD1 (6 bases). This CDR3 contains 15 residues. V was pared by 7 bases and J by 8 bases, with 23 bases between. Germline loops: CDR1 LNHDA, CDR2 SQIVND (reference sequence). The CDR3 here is CASNRVSGEVFGYTF. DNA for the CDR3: TGTGCCAGTAATCGGGTTTCAGGGGAAGTCTTCGGCTACACCTTC.

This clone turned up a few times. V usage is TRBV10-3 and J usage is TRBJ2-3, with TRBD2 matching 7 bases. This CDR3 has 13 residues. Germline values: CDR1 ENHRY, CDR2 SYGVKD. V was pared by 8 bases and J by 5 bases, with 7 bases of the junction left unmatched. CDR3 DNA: TGTGCCATCGGAGCGGGGTTCAAAGATACGCAGTATTTT. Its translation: CAIGAGFKDTQYF.

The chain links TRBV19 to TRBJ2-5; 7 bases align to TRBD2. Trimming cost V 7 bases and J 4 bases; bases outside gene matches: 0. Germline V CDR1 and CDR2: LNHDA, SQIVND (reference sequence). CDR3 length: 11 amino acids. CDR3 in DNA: TGTGCCAGTACGGGGGGAGAGACCCAGTACTTC. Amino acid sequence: CASTGGETQYF.

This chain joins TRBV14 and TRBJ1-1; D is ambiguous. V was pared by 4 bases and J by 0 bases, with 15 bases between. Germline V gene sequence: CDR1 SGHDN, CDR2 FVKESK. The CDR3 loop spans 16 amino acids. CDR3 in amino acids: CASSPLRQFMNTEAFF. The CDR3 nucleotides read TGTGCCAGCAGCCCCCTCAGGCAGTTTATGAACACTGAAGCTTTCTTT.

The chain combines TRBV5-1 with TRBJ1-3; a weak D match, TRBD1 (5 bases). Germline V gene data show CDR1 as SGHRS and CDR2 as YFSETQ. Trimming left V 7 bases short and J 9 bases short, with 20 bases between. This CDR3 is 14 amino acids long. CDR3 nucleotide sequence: TGCGCCAGCGGGGGAGGACAAGCAGACGGCACCATATATTTT. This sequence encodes CASGGGQADGTIYF.

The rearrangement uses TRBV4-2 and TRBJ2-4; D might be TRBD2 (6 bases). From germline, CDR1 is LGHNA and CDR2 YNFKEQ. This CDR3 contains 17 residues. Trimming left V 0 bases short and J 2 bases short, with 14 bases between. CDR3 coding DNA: TGTGCCAGCAGCCAAGAAGGAGCTCGGGGGACCAAAAACATTCAGTACTTC. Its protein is CASSQEGARGTKNIQYF.

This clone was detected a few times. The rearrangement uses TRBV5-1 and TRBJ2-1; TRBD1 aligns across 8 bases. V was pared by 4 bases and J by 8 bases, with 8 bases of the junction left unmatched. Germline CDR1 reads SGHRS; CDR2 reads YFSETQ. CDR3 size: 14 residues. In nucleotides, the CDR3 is TGCGCCAGCAGCAGGACAGGGATTCGTGATGAGCAGTTCTTC. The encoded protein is CASSRTGIRDEQFF.